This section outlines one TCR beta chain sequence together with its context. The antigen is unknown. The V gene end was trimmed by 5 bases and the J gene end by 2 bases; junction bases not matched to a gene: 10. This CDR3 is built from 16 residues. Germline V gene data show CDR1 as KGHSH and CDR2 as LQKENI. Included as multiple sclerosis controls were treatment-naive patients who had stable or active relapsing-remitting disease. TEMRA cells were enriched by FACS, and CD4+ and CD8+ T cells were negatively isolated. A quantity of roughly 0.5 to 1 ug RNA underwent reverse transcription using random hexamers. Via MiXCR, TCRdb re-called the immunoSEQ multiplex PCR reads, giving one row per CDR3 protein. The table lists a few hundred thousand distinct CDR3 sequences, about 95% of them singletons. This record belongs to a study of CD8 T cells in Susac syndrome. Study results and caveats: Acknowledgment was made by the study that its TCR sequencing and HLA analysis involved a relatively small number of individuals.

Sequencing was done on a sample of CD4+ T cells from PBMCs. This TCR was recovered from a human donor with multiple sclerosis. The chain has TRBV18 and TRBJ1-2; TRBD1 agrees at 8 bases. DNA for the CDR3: TGTGCCAGCTCATCTTCGAAGGACAGGGCCAACTATGGCTACACCTTC. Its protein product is CASSSSKDRANYGYTF.